A single T cell receptor beta chain is shown here with its context. Using immunoSEQ multiplex PCR, the repertoire was profiled, and TCRdb retains in-frame clones only, with some absent. The sample contains about 160,000 clones, about 94% of which appear only once. These data come from a study of control samples from healthy donors and cancer patients. CDR3 length equals 15 residues. V lost 1 base to trimming and J lost 3 bases, with 8 bases between them. Germline V gene data show CDR1 as SGHNT and CDR2 as YYREEE (reference sequence). The V call is TRBV5-4, the J call TRBJ2-6; D is unclear. The TCR sequence derives from a woman in her forties in good health. The sequenced sample consisted of blood. The CDR3 region is CASSLWSGGANVLTF. The CDR3 nucleotides read TGTGCCAGCAGCTTGTGGTCAGGTGGGGCCAACGTCCTGACTTTC.